Each of the 26 T cell receptor beta chains below was sequenced from the same sample in a study of blood T cells in healthy people across ages. Through a sample-barcoded 5' primer and a J-beta primer mix, a second PCR was run for 7 to 11 cycles. MiXCR, applied by TCRdb to the 5' RACE reads, yields one record per CDR3 protein. The table has around 800,000 distinct CDR3 sequences, 20% to 30% seen once; the top ten hold about 2.9%. The data also belong to a second study, concerning T cells of mothers and their children.

Input material: blood. The receptors here all came from a boy aged 5-17 years in good health.

CDR3 loop: CASSLSTGRSPLHF. CDR3 in DNA: TGTGCCAGCAGTTTATCTACAGGGAGGTCACCCCTCCACTTT. The rearrangement links TRBV28 to TRBJ1-6, with a weak D call TRBD1 (6 bases). Per germline, CDR1 MDHEN and CDR2 SYDVKM. The CDR3 is made up of 14 amino acids. Between the trimmed V and J ends, which lost 1 base and 10 bases, there was a span of 11 bases.

This chain joins TRBV12-3 or TRBV12-4 and TRBJ2-5; TRBD2 aligns across 14 bases. This CDR3 region has 19 residues. V shed 5 bases and J 2 bases; nucleotides not matched to a gene: 13. This CDR3 reads CASSEGLAGASPQQETQYF. The CDR3 coding sequence is TGTGCCAGCAGTGAGGGACTAGCGGGGGCCTCCCCACAACAAGAGACCCAGTACTTC.

The chain uses TRBV9 and TRBJ2-5; D may be TRBD2 (5 bases). The closer fit of TRBJ2-7 to the DNA end suggests the J call may be wrong. Germline values: CDR1 SGDLS, CDR2 YYNGEE. The CDR3 has 14 residues. The CDR3 protein is CASSVLGSTDEQYF. As DNA, the CDR3 is TGTGCCAGCAGCGTACTAGGGAGCACCGACGAGCAGTACTTC.

This chain links TRBV4-2 with TRBJ1-4; D gene unclear. Germline V gene lookup returns CDR1 LGHNA and CDR2 YNFKEQ. Trimming stripped 0 bases from V and 16 bases from J, with 15 bases between. There are 13 residues in the CDR3. The CDR3 is CASSQDPGGFGFF. The CDR3 nucleotides read TGTGCCAGCAGCCAAGACCCGGGTGGATTTGGGTTTTTT.

The V and J genes are TRBV5-1 and TRBJ2-2; the D gene is possibly TRBD2 (5 bases). Germline V gene sequence: CDR1 SGHRS, CDR2 YFSETQ. The V end lost 0 bases, the J end lost 7 bases, and 13 bases lay between the germline ends. The CDR3 is 15 amino acids. CDR3 region: CASSLALSGSGELFF. For the CDR3, the DNA is TGCGCCAGCAGCTTGGCACTTTCTGGGAGCGGGGAGCTGTTTTTT.

The V gene is TRBV20-1, the J gene TRBJ2-1, with D unclear. Germline CDR1 reads DFQATT; CDR2 reads SNEGSKA (reference sequence). V lost 1 base and J lost 0, with 7 bases in between. There are 14 residues in the CDR3. The CDR3 bases are TGCAGTGCTAGAGTAACCAGCTCCTACAATGAGCAGTTCTTC. Amino acid sequence: CSARVTSSYNEQFF.

Notes on this clonotype: The CDR3 does not close with the conserved phenylalanine or tryptophan, likely indicating a read error. The CDR3 nucleotides are TGTGCCAGCAGTTTAGAGGGGGGAATTCCTCTGAATGGCTACACCCTC. Translation: CASSLEGGIPLNGYTL. This sequence joins TRBV12-3 or TRBV12-4 and TRBJ1-2, with D tentatively TRBD1 (6 bases). This CDR3 is built from 16 residues. Deletions cut 1 base from V and 6 bases from J, with 18 bases between.

This chain's CDR3 is CASSLGGLPGNSPLHF. The DNA of the CDR3 is TGTGCCAGCAGCTTAGGAGGACTCCCCGGCAATTCACCCCTCCACTTT. The V call is TRBV11-2, the J call TRBJ1-6; D gene ambiguous. Germline V gives CDR1 SGHAT, CDR2 FQNNGV. The V end lost 1 base, the J end lost 7 bases, and 14 bases lay between the germline ends. The CDR3 consists of 16 residues.

The rearrangement links TRBV9 to TRBJ1-2, with 8 bases lining up with TRBD1. V was clipped by 3 bases and J by 7 bases; unmatched bases: 8. Germline lookup yields CDR1 SGDLS and CDR2 YYNGEE. The CDR3 contains 14 residues. For the CDR3, the DNA is TGTGCCAGCAGCGCCCGGACAGGGTTTGCTGGCTACACCTTC. The encoded protein is CASSARTGFAGYTF.

This clonotype has more than one count but fewer than ten. This sequence joins TRBV7-3 and TRBJ2-5; 7 bases line up with TRBD2. The J segment lost 6 bases and the V segment lost 1 base, leaving 8 bases of the junction unmatched. Germline lookup yields CDR1 SGHTA and CDR2 FQGTGA. CDR3 size: 15 residues. The CDR3, as DNA: TGTGCCAGCAGCTTAATCGTAAGCGGGGTGAAGACCCAGTACTTC. This codes for CASSLIVSGVKTQYF.

The rearrangement links TRBV12-3 or TRBV12-4 to TRBJ2-7; D might be TRBD1 (5 bases). Deletions cut 5 bases from V and 2 bases from J, with 13 bases between. CDR3 length: 14 residues. The chain's CDR3 is CASSPLRGPYEQYF. Here the CDR3 DNA reads TGTGCCAGCAGTCCCCTAAGGGGCCCCTACGAGCAGTACTTC.

This clonotype appeared a few times. The chain employs TRBV18 and TRBJ1-1; unclear D gene. V was clipped by 7 bases and J by 1 base, with 10 bases between them. Germline V lookup: CDR1 KGHSH, CDR2 LQKENI. The CDR3 sequence is 13 residues long. The CDR3 DNA reads as TGTGCCAGCTTAAACGGGGAGAACACTGAAGCTTTCTTT. This gives the protein CASLNGENTEAFF.

The chain has TRBV25-1 and TRBJ2-7; the match to TRBD1 covers 8 bases. Judging by the DNA end, TRBJ2-1 fits better; the J call may be wrong. This CDR3 is built from 15 residues. Germline assignment: CDR1 MGHDK and CDR2 SYGVNS. The CDR3: CASSDPRQGINEQFF. The CDR3 bases are TGTGCCAGCAGTGATCCACGACAGGGGATAAATGAGCAGTTCTTC.

The V call is TRBV20-1, the J call TRBJ2-3; maybe TRBD1 (5 bases). The ends were cut back, 6 bases at V and 7 bases at J, with 11 bases in the middle. The CDR3 extends over 11 amino acids. The V gene's germline CDR1 is DFQATT and CDR2 SNEGSKA (reference sequence). The CDR3 spells CSADSKNTQYF. DNA for the CDR3: TGCAGTGCCGACAGCAAGAATACGCAGTATTTT.

This clonotype was observed a handful of times. This chain links TRBV29-1 with TRBJ2-5, with 8 bases fitting TRBD1. This CDR3 has 13 amino acids. Germline CDR1 SQVTM, CDR2 ANQGSEA. V lost 4 bases to trimming and J lost 5 bases; unmatched junction nucleotides: 6. CDR3 amino acids: CSVVDHRGETQYF. CDR3 nucleotide sequence: TGCAGCGTTGTCGACCACAGGGGGGAGACCCAGTACTTC.

The V gene is TRBV2, the J gene TRBJ1-4, with D unresolved. Germline CDR1 reads SNHLY; CDR2 reads FYNNEI. This CDR3 region has 16 residues. V dropped 4 bases and J dropped 0 bases, with 12 bases sitting between them. For the CDR3, the DNA is TGTGCCAGCAGTGTGGAACAGCTTGCAACTAATGAAAAACTGTTTTTT. It is translated as CASSVEQLATNEKLFF.

Only a few counts were recorded for this clonotype. The chain links TRBV29-1 to TRBJ2-4; 9 bases fit TRBD1. This CDR3 region has 14 residues. V lost 1 base and J lost 9; bases outside the gene matches: 7. Germline assignment: CDR1 SQVTM and CDR2 ANQGSEA. CDR3: CSVEAVGQGGIQYF. CDR3 sequence (DNA): TGCAGCGTTGAAGCCGTGGGACAGGGTGGCATTCAGTACTTC.

The chain links TRBV15 to TRBJ1-1; possible D gene TRBD1, 5 bases. The ends were cut back, 4 bases at V and 3 bases at J, with 18 bases in the middle. The CDR3 is made up of 16 amino acids. In germline, CDR1 is LNHNV, CDR2 YYDKDF (reference sequence). The CDR3 protein is CATSMGSGTEDTEAFF. The DNA for the CDR3 is TGTGCCACCAGCATGGGGTCCGGGACCGAAGACACTGAAGCTTTCTTT.

This clonotype was picked up one time. J is TRBJ2-3 and V is TRBV4-2, with 10 positions matching TRBD2. Germline V lookup: CDR1 LGHNA, CDR2 YNFKEQ. J lost 0 bases, V lost 1 base, and 7 bases had no gene match. The CDR3 spans 18 residues. The chain's CDR3 is CASSQASASGGSTDTQYF. The DNA for the CDR3 is TGTGCCAGCAGCCAAGCTTCGGCTAGCGGGGGTAGCACAGATACGCAGTATTTT.

The rearrangement uses TRBV7-2 and TRBJ1-2, with 7 bases lining up with TRBD1. The CDR3 consists of 15 residues. Per germline, CDR1 SGHTA and CDR2 FQGNSA. With 4 bases clipped from V and 5 bases from J, the junction kept 10 bases outside the gene matches. The CDR3 region is CASSSPTGRRYGYTF. As DNA, the CDR3 is TGTGCCAGCAGCTCCCCGACAGGGCGTCGTTATGGCTACACCTTC.

This clonotype was seen more than once but under ten times. The chain combines TRBV7-2 with TRBJ2-5, with D possibly being TRBD1 or TRBD2 (5 bases each). The J call may be incorrect, as the DNA end agrees better with TRBJ2-1. CDR3 length equals 15 residues. Germline-derived CDR1 and CDR2 are SGHTA and FQGNSA. The CDR3 DNA is TGTGCCAGCAGCTTAGGTTCGGGGCCGGTCCATGAGCAGTTCTTC. Protein sequence: CASSLGSGPVHEQFF.

This clonotype was observed a handful of times. The chain joins TRBV27 to TRBJ2-5; possible D gene TRBD2, 6 bases. The end of the DNA is better explained by TRBJ2-7, so the J call may be wrong. Germline lookup yields CDR1 MNHEY and CDR2 SMNVEV (reference sequence). This CDR3 is 15 amino acids long. The CDR3 DNA reads as TGTGCCAGCAGTCCAGCCGGGCGGGGCTCCTACGAGCAGTACTTC. It yields the protein CASSPAGRGSYEQYF.

The V call is TRBV12-3 or TRBV12-4, the J call TRBJ2-5; D is possibly TRBD1 (5 bases). Trimming took off 4 bases at V and 5 bases at J, with 17 bases between the two ends. The CDR3 consists of 15 residues. The CDR3 bases are TGTGCCAGCAGTTCCCTCGTTAGGGGCACGGAGACCCAGTACTTC. Protein: CASSSLVRGTETQYF.

The chain joins TRBV20-1 to TRBJ2-7, with 8 bases aligning to TRBD2. From germline, CDR1 is DFQATT and CDR2 SNEGSKA (reference sequence). V gave up 5 bases and J gave up 1 base; unmatched junction bases: 7. This CDR3 has 14 residues. The CDR3 DNA reads TGCAGTGCTCTCGGGGGGGAAAAGTCCTACGAGCAGTACTTC. This sequence encodes CSALGGEKSYEQYF.

The genes are TRBV7-9 and TRBJ2-1, with D maybe TRBD2 (5 bases). Trimming stripped 5 bases from V and 0 bases from J, with 11 bases between. The CDR3 runs 15 residues. Looked up from germline, CDR1 is SEHNR and CDR2 is FQNEAQ (reference sequence). The CDR3 region is CASSPMGSSYNEQFF. DNA of the CDR3: TGTGCCAGCAGCCCAATGGGGAGCTCCTACAATGAGCAGTTCTTC.

This clonotype has a handful of counts. The chain combines TRBV29-1 with TRBJ1-4; TRBD1 might be the D (5 bases). Germline V gene data show CDR1 as SQVTM and CDR2 as ANQGSEA. There are 14 residues in the CDR3. The germline V and J ends were trimmed by 6 bases and 6 bases, with 17 bases remaining between them. The CDR3 DNA reads TGCAGCGTGGGCGGGTCGTCGGGGGATGAAAAACTGTTTTTT. Translated: CSVGGSSGDEKLFF.